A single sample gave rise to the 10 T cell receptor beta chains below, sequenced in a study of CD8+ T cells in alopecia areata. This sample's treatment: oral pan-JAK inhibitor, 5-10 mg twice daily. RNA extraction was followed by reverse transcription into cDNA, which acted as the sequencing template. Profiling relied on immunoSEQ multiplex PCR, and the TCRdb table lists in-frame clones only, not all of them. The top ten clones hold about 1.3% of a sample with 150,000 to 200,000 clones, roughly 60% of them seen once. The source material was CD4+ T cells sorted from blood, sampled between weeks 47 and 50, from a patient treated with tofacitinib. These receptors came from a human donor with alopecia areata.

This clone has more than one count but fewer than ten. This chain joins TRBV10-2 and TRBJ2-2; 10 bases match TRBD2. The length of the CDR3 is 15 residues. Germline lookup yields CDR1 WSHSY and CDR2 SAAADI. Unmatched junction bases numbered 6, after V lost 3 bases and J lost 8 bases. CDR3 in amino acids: CASSDLAGGSGELFF. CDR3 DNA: TGCGCCAGCAGTGATTTAGCGGGGGGATCGGGGGAGCTGTTTTTT.

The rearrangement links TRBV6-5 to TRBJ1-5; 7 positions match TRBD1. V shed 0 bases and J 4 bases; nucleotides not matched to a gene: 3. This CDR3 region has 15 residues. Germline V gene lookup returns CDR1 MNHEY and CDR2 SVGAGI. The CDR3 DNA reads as TGTGCCAGCAGTTACTCGGGACAGAGAAATCAGCCCCAGCATTTT. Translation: CASSYSGQRNQPQHF.

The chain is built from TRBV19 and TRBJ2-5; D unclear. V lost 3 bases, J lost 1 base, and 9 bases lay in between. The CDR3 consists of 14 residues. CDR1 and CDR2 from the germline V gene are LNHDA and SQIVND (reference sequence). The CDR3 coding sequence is TGTGCCAGTAGTATTCAAGGACCCCAAGAGACCCAGTACTTC. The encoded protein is CASSIQGPQETQYF.

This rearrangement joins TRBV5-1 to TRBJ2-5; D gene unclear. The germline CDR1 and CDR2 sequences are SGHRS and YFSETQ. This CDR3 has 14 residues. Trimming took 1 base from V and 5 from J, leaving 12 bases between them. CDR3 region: CASSLSGDGETQYF. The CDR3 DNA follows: TGCGCCAGCAGCTTGTCTGGCGATGGCGAGACCCAGTACTTC.

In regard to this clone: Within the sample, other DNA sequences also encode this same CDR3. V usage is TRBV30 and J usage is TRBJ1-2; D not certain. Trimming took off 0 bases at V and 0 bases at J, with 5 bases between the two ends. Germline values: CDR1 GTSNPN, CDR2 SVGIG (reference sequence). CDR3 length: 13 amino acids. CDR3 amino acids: CAWSVEANYGYTF. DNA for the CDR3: TGTGCCTGGAGTGTTGAAGCTAACTATGGCTACACCTTC.

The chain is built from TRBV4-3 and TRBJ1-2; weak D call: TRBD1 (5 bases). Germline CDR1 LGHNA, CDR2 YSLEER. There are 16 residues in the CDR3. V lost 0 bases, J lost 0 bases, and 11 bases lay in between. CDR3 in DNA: TGCGCCAGCAGCCAAGATCTCAGGGTACCTAACTATGGCTACACCTTC. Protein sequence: CASSQDLRVPNYGYTF.

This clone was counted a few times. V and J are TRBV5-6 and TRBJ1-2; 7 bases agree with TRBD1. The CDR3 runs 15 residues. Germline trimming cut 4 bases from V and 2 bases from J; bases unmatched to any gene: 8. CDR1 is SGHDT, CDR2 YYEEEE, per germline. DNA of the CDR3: TGTGCCAGCAGCCCAAGGGGACAGAGAAACTATGGCTACACCTTC. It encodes CASSPRGQRNYGYTF.

The CDR3, as DNA: TGTGCCAGCAGCCTGGACCACTACGAGCAGTACTTC. Protein: CASSLDHYEQYF. The gene calls are TRBV14 and TRBJ2-7; D call uncertain. This CDR3 contains 12 residues. CDR1 and CDR2 from the germline V gene are SGHDN and FVKESK. V was shortened by 4 bases and J by 3 bases, with 7 bases between the two germline ends.

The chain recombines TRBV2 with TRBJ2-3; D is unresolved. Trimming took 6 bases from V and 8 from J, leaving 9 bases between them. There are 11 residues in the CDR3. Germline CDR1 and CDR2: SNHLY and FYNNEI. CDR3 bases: TGTGCCAGCAGCGCCCCGGGTACGCAGTATTTT. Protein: CASSAPGTQYF. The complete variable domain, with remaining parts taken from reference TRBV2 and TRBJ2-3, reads EPEVTQTPSHQVTQMGQEVILRCVPISNHLYFYWYRQILGQKVEFLVSFYNNEISEKSEIFDDQFSVERPDGSNFTLKIRSTKLEDSAMYFCASSAPGTQYFGPGTRLTVL.

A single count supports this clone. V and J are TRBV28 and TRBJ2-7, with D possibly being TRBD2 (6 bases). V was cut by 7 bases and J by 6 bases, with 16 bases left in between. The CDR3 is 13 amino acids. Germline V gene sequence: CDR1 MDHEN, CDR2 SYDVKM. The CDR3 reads CASKLLGRTEQYF. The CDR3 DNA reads TGTGCCAGCAAACTTTTGGGGAGGACCGAGCAGTACTTC.